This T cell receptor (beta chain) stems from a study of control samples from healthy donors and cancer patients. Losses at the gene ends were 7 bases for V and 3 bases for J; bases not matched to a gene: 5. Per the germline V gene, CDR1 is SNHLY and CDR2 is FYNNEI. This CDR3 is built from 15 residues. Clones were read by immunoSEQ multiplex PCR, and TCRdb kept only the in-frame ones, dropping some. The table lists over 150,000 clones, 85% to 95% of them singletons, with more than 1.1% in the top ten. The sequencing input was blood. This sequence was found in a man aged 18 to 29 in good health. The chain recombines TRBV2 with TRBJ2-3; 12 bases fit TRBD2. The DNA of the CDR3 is TGTGCCAGCATTGGACTAGCGGGGAGGACAGATACGCAGTATTTT. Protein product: CASIGLAGRTDTQYF.